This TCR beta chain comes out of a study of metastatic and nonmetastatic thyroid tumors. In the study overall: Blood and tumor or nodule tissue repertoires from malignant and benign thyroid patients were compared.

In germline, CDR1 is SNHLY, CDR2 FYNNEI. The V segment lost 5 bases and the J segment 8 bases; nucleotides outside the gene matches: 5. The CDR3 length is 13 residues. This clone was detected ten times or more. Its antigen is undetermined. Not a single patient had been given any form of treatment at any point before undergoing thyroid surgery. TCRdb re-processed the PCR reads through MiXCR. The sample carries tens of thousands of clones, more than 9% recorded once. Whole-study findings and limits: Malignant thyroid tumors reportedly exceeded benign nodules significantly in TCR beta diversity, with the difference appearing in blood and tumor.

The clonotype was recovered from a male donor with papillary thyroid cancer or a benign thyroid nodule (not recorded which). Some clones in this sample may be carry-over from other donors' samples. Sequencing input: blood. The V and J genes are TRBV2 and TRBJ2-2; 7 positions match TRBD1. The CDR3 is CASSWDSQGELFF. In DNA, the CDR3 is TGTGCCAGCAGTTGGGACAGCCAGGGGGAGCTGTTTTTT.